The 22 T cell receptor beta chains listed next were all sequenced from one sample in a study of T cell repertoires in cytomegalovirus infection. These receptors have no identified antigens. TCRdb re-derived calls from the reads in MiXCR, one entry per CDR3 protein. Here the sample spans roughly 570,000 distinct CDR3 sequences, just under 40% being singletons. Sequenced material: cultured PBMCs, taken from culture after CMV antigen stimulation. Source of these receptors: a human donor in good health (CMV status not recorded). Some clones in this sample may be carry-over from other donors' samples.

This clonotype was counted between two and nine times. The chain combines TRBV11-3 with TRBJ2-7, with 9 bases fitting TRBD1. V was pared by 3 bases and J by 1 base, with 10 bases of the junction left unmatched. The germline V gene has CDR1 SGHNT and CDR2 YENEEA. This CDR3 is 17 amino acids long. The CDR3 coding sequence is TGTGCCAGCAGCTTCCGAGGACCGGGACAGGGATCCTACGAGCAGTACTTC. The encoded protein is CASSFRGPGQGSYEQYF. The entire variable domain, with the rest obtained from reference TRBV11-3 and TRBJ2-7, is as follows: EAGVVQSPRYKIIEKKQPVAFWCNPISGHNTLYWYLQNLGQGPELLIRYENEEAVDDSQLPKDRFSAERLKGVDSTLKIQPAELGDSAVYLCASSFRGPGQGSYEQYFGPGTRLTVT.

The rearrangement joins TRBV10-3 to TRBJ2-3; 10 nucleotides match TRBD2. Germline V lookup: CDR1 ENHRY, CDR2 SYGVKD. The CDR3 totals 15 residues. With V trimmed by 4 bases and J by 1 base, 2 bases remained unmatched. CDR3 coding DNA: TGTGCCATCAGTGTAAGCGGGGGGGGCACAGATACGCAGTATTTT. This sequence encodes CAISVSGGGTDTQYF.

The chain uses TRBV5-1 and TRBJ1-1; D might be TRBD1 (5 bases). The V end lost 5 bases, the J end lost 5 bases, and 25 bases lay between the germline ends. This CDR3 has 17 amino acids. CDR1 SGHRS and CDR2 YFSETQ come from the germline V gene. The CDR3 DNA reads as TGCGCCAGCAGTCACCCCAGGGAAGGCCCGTCGGGGACTGAAGCTTTCTTT. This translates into CASSHPREGPSGTEAFF.

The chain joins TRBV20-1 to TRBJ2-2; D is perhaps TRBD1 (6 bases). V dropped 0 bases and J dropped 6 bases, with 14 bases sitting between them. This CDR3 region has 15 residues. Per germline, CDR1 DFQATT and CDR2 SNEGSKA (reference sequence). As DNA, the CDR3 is TGCAGTGCTAGAGAAAGTCAAGGGGGTGCCGGGGAGCTGTTTTTT. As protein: CSARESQGGAGELFF.

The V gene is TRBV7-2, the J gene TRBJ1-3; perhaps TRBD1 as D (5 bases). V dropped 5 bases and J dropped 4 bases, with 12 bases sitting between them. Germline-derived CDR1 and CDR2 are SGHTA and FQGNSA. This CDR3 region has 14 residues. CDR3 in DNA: TGTGCCAGCAGCCCCCCGGACATAGGAAACACCATATATTTT. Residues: CASSPPDIGNTIYF.

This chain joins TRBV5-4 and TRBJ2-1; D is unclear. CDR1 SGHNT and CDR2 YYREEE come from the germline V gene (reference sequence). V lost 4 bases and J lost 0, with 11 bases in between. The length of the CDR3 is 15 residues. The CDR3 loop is CASSPETYSYNEQFF. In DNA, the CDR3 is TGTGCCAGCAGCCCCGAGACTTACTCCTACAATGAGCAGTTCTTC.

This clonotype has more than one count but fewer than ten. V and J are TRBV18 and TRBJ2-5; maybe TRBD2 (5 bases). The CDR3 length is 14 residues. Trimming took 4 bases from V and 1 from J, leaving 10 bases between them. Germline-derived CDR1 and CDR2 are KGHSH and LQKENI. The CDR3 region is CASSLSSSQETQYF. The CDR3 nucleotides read TGTGCCAGCTCACTTTCTAGCTCCCAAGAGACCCAGTACTTC. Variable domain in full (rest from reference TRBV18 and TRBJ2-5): NAGVMQNPRHLVRRRGQEARLRCSPMKGHSHVYWYRQLPEEGLKFMVYLQKENIIDESGMPKERFSAEFPKEGPSILRIQQVVRGDSAAYFCASSLSSSQETQYFGPGTRLLVL.

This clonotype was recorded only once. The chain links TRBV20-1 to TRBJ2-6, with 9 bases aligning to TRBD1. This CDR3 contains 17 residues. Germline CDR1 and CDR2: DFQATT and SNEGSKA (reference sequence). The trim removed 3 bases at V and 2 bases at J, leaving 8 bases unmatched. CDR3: CSASMGQGVPGANVLTF. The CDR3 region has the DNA TGCAGTGCTAGTATGGGACAGGGTGTTCCTGGGGCCAACGTCCTGACTTTC.

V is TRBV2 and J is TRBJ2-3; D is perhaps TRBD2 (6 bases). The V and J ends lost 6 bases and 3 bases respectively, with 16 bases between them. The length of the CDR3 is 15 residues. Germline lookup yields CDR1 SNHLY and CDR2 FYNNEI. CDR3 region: CASSPWGRLTDTQYF. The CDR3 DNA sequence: TGTGCCAGCAGCCCTTGGGGGAGGTTGACAGATACGCAGTATTTT.

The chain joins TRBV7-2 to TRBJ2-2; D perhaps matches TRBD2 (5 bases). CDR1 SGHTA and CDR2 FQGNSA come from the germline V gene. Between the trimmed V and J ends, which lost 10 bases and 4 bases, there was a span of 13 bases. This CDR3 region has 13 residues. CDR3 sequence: CATRGYLTGELFF. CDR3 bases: TGTGCCACACGCGGGTACCTCACCGGGGAGCTGTTTTTT.

The CDR3 loop reads CASSLEPAGPRGTEAFF. The CDR3 DNA reads TGTGCCAGCAGCTTAGAGCCCGCGGGACCCCGAGGGACTGAAGCTTTCTTT. The V and J genes are TRBV11-2 and TRBJ1-1; tentative D call: TRBD1 (5 bases). Trimming removed 0 bases from V and 5 bases from J, with 19 bases in between. Per the germline V gene, CDR1 is SGHAT and CDR2 is FQNNGV. This CDR3 region has 17 residues.

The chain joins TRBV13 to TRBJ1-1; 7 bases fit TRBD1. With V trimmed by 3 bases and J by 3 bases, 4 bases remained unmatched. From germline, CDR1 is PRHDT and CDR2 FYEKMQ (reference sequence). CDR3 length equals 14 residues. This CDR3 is CASSLNRGDTEAFF. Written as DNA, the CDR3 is TGTGCCAGCAGCTTGAACAGGGGAGACACTGAAGCTTTCTTT. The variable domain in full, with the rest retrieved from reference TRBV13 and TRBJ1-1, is AAGVIQSPRHLIKEKRETATLKCYPIPRHDTVYWYQQGPGQDPQFLISFYEKMQSDKGSIPDRFSAQQFSDYHSELNMSSLELGDSALYFCASSLNRGDTEAFFGQGTRLTVV.

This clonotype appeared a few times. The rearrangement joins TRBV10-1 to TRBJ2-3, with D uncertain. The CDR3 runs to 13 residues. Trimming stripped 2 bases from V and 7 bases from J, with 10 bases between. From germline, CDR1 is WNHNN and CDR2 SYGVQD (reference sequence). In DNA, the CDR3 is TGCGCCAGCAGTGAGAACCAGTATAATACGCAGTATTTT. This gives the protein CASSENQYNTQYF.

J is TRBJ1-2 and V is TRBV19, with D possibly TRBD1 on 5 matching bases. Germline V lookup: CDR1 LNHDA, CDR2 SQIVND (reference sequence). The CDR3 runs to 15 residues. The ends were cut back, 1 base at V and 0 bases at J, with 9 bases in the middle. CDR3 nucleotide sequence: TGTGCCAGTAGTATAGGGACACGGCCTAACTATGGCTACACCTTC. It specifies CASSIGTRPNYGYTF.

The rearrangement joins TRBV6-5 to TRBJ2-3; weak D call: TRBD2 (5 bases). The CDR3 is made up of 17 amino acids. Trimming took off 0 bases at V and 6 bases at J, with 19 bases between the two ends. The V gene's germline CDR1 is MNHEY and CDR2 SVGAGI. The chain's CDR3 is CASSYSRGERAGDTQYF. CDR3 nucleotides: TGTGCCAGCAGTTACTCCCGTGGGGAGAGGGCGGGCGATACGCAGTATTTT.

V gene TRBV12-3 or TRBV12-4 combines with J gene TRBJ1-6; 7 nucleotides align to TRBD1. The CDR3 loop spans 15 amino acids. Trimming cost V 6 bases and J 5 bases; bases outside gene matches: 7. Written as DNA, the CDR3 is TGTGCCAGCAGCTATTCCGGGACAGATAATTCACCCCTCCACTTT. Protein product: CASSYSGTDNSPLHF.

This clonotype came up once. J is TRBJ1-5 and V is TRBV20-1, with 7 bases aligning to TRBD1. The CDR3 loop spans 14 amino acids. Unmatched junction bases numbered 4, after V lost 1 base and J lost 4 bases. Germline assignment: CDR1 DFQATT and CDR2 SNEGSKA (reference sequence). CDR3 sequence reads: CSARAGGPNQPQHF. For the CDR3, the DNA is TGCAGTGCTAGAGCAGGGGGTCCGAATCAGCCCCAGCATTTT.

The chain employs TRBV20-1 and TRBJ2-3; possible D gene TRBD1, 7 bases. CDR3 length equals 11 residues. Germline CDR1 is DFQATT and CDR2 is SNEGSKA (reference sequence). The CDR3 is CTAGGQDTQYF. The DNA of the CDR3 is TGCACCGCAGGGGGGCAAGATACGCAGTATTTT.

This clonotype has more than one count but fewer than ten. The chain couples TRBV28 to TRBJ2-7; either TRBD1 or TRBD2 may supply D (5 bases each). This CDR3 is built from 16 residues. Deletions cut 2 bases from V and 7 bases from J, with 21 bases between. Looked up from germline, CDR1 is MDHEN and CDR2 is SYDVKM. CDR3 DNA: TGTGCCAGCAGTTTAACCCCAACGGGGACGGGCGGGGAGCAGTACTTC. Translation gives CASSLTPTGTGGEQYF.

For the CDR3, the DNA is TGTGCCAGCAGTGAAAGGCCGGGGGCGAACACCGGGGAGCTGTTTTTT. It yields the protein CASSERPGANTGELFF. The chain recombines TRBV6-1 with TRBJ2-2; D perhaps matches TRBD2 (6 bases). Trimming removed 2 bases from V and 0 bases from J, with 10 bases in between. Germline CDR1 and CDR2: MNHNS and SASEGT. The CDR3 runs to 16 residues.

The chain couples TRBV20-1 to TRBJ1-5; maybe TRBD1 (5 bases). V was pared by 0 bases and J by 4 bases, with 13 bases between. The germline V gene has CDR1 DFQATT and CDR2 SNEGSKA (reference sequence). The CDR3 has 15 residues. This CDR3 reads CSARDSGRANQPQHF. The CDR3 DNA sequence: TGCAGTGCTAGAGATTCCGGCAGGGCTAATCAGCCCCAGCATTTT.

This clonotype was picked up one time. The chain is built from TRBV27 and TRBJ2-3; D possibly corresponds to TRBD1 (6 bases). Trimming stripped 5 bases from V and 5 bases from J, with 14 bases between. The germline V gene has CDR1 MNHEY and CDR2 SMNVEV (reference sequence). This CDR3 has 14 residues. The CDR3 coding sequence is TGTGCCAGCAGTCCTCGCGACAGGCTAGATACGCAGTATTTT. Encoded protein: CASSPRDRLDTQYF.